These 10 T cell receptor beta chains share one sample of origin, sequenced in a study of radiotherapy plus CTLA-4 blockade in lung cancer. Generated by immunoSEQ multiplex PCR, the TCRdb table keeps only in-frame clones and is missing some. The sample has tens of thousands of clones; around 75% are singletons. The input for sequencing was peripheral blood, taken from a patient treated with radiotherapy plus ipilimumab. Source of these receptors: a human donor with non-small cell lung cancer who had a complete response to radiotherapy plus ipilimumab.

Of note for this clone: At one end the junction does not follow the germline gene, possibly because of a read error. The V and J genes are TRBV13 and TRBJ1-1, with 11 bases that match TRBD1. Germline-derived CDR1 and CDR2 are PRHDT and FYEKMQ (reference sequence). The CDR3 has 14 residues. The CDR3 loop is CAGSPGQGDTEAFF. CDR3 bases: TGTGCCGGCAGCCCGGGACAGGGGGACACTGAAGCTTTCTTT.

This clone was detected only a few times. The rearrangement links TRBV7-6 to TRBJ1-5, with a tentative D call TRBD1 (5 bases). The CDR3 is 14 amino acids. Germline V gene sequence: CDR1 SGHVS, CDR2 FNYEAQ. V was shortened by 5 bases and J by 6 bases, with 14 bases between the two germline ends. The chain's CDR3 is CASSHGGRGQPQHF. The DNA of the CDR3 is TGTGCCAGCAGCCACGGAGGGAGGGGTCAGCCCCAGCATTTT.

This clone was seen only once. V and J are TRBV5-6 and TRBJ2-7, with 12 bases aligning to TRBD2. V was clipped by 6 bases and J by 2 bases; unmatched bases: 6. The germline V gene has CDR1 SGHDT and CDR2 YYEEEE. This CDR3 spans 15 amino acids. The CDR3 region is CASTQLAGGTYEQYV. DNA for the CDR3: TGTGCCAGCACCCAACTAGCGGGAGGAACCTACGAGCAGTACGTC.

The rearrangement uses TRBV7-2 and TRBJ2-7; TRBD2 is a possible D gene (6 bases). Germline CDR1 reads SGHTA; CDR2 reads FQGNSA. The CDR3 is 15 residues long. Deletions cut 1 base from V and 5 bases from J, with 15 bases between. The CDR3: CASSLEQPRGNEQYF. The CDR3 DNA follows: TGTGCCAGCAGCTTAGAGCAGCCCCGGGGGAACGAGCAGTACTTC. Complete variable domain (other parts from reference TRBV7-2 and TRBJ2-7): GAGVSQSPSNKVTEKGKDVELRCDPISGHTALYWYRQSLGQGLEFLIYFQGNSAPDKSGLPSDRFSAERTGGSVSTLTIQRTQQEDSAVYLCASSLEQPRGNEQYFGPGTRLTVT.

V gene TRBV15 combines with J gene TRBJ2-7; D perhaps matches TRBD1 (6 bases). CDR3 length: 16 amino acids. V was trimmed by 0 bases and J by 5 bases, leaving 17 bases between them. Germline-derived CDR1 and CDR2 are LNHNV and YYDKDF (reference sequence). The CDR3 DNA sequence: TGTGCCACCAGCAGAGATCGGGTTTGGGCAGGGGACGAGCAGTACGTC. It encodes CATSRDRVWAGDEQYV.

The CDR3 region is CASSFRQVTDTQYF. The CDR3 bases are TGTGCCAGCAGCTTCAGGCAGGTCACAGATACGCAGTATTTT. This chain uses TRBV13 with TRBJ2-3; D remains unclear. Deletions cut 3 bases from V and 2 bases from J, with 9 bases between. The CDR3 has 14 residues. Germline loops: CDR1 PRHDT, CDR2 FYEKMQ (reference sequence).

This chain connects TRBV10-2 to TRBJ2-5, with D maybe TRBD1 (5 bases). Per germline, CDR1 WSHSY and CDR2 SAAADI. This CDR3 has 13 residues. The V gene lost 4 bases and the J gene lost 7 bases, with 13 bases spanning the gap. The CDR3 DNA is TGCGCCAGCAGTGCCAGGGTCTCTGGGACCCAGTACTTC. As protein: CASSARVSGTQYF.

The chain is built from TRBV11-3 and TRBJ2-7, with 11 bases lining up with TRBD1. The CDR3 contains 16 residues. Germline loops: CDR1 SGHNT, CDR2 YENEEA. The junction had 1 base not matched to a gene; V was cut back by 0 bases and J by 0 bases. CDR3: CASSLDGTGGSYEQYV. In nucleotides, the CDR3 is TGTGCCAGCAGCTTAGATGGGACAGGGGGCTCCTACGAGCAGTACGTC.

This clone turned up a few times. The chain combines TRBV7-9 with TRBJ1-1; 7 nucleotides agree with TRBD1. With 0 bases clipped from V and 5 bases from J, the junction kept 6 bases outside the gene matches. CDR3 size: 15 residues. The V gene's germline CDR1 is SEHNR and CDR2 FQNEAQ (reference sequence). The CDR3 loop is CASSLALGGSTEAFF. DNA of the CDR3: TGTGCCAGCAGCTTAGCGTTAGGGGGCTCGACTGAAGCTTTCTTT.

CDR3 loop: CASSVEGSRVNEQFF. CDR3 nucleotides: TGTGCCAGCAGCGTAGAAGGGAGTAGGGTCAATGAGCAGTTCTTC. The chain couples TRBV9 to TRBJ2-1; D is possibly TRBD2 (5 bases). The CDR3 runs to 15 residues. The germline V gene has CDR1 SGDLS and CDR2 YYNGEE. Trimming shortened V by 0 bases and J by 6 bases, and 13 bases separated the two germline ends.